This is a list of T cell receptor beta chains from one sample in a study of shared clonotypes between healthy human individuals. Using immunoSEQ multiplex PCR, the repertoire was profiled, and TCRdb retains in-frame clones only, with some absent. The sample shows nearly 600,000 clones, around 95% of them seen only once. The material sequenced was naive CD8+ T cells sorted from blood. The receptors come from a woman aged 25 to 39 in good health. The CDR3 runs from the conserved cysteine through the conserved F or W. D genes are given only for firm matches. The size of a clone is reported for some rows only, either as once, few or many, or as a class for expanded clones.

DNA: TGTGCCAGCAGTGAAAAGGCCGGTCTAGCTACCGGGGAGCTGTTTTTT
CDR3: CASSEKAGLATGELFF
V: TRBV6-1
size: .
D: .
J: TRBJ2-2

DNA: TGCAGCGTTGAACGGGGAGGTGGTAATGAAAAACTGTTTTTT
CDR3: CSVERGGGNEKLFF
V: TRBV29-1
size: once
D: .
J: TRBJ1-4

DNA: TGCGCCAGCAGCCAAGGGGCCGGGACAGGGACCTACGAGCAGTACTTC
CDR3: CASSQGAGTGTYEQYF
V: TRBV4-1
size: .
D: TRBD1
J: TRBJ2-7

DNA: TGTGCCAGCAGCCTTCGGACAGGACTGATCAATGAGCAGTTCTTC
CDR3: CASSLRTGLINEQFF
V: TRBV14
size: .
D: TRBD1
J: TRBJ2-1

DNA: TGTGCCAGCAGCCACCCTCGACTAGTCGGTAGTGAGCAGTTCTTC
CDR3: CASSHPRLVGSEQFF
V: TRBV16
size: .
D: .
J: TRBJ2-1

DNA: TGTGCCATCAGTAGGACTAATTCCTCCTACGAGCAGTACTTC
CDR3: CAISRTNSSYEQYF
V: TRBV10-3
size: .
D: .
J: TRBJ2-7

DNA: TGTGCCAGCAGTTTAATCGGTACTCTCGGAGAGCAGTACTTC
CDR3: CASSLIGTLGEQYF
V: TRBV27
size: .
D: .
J: TRBJ2-7

DNA: TGTGCCAGCAGCTTTCCAGGGGGCATCGAGCAGTACTTC
CDR3: CASSFPGGIEQYF
V: TRBV5-6
size: .
D: TRBD1
J: TRBJ2-7

DNA: TGCGCCAGCAGCCGAAAACTAGCGGGCAACACCGGGGAGCTGTTTTTT
CDR3: CASSRKLAGNTGELFF
V: TRBV4-1
size: .
D: TRBD2
J: TRBJ2-2

DNA: TGTGCCAGCAGTTTATCGCTAGCGGGAGATGCCGGGGAGCTGTTTTTT
CDR3: CASSLSLAGDAGELFF
V: TRBV27
size: .
D: TRBD2
J: TRBJ2-2

DNA: TGTGCCAGTAGTCTCGGGACTAGCGGGAGAAATGAGCAGTTCTTC
CDR3: CASSLGTSGRNEQFF
V: TRBV19
size: .
D: TRBD2
J: TRBJ2-1

DNA: TGTGCCAGCAGTAGAAAGGATGAGCAGTACTTC
CDR3: CASSRKDEQYF
V: TRBV11-2
size: .
D: .
J: TRBJ2-7

DNA: TGTGCCAGCAGATTAACAGTTAACTATGGCTACACCTTC
CDR3: CASRLTVNYGYTF
V: TRBV28
size: .
D: .
J: TRBJ1-2

DNA: TGTGCCAGCAGCCAAGAGGAGGGGCCCGGGTTCGGAAACACCATATATTTT
CDR3: CASSQEEGPGFGNTIYF
V: TRBV4-2
size: .
D: .
J: TRBJ1-3

DNA: TGTGCCAGCTCACCAAACAACCCGAGGTCAGATACGCAGTATTTT
CDR3: CASSPNNPRSDTQYF
V: TRBV18
size: .
D: .
J: TRBJ2-3

DNA: TGTGCCAGCAGTTTATCAACTAGCGGGGTCACAGATACGCAGTATTTT
CDR3: CASSLSTSGVTDTQYF
V: TRBV27
size: .
D: TRBD2
J: TRBJ2-3

DNA: TGTGCCAGCAGGCGTGACAGGGCCAGTAATGAAAAACTGTTTTTT
CDR3: CASRRDRASNEKLFF
V: TRBV28
size: .
D: TRBD1
J: TRBJ1-4

DNA: TGTGCCAGCAGCTTACCAGGGTCCAATGAGCAGTTCTTC
CDR3: CASSLPGSNEQFF
V: TRBV5-4
size: .
D: .
J: TRBJ2-1

DNA: TGTGCCACGGGACCGTTATACGAGCAGTACTTC
CDR3: CATGPLYEQYF
V: TRBV19
size: .
D: .
J: TRBJ2-7

DNA: TGTGCCAGCAGGGGCCCCACTACAGGGGGAGAAGCTTTCTTT
CDR3: CASRGPTTGGEAFF
V: TRBV28
size: .
D: TRBD1
J: TRBJ1-1

DNA: TGTGCCAGCAGCCCCCTCAGGGGCTCCTACGAGCAGTACTTC
CDR3: CASSPLRGSYEQYF
V: TRBV9
size: .
D: .
J: TRBJ2-7

DNA: TGTGCCAGCAGCTTGGCCTTGTACAATGAGCAGTTCTTC
CDR3: CASSLALYNEQFF
V: TRBV5-6
size: .
D: .
J: TRBJ2-1

DNA: TGTGCCAGCAGTGAAAGGTTCTACAGAGGGGGGGCAGATACGCAGTATTTT
CDR3: CASSERFYRGGADTQYF
V: TRBV2
size: once
D: .
J: TRBJ2-3

DNA: TGTGCCAGCACCGTCTCCTACAATGAGCAGTTCTTC
CDR3: CASTVSYNEQFF
V: TRBV7-2
size: .
D: .
J: TRBJ2-1

DNA: TGTGCCCACACCGAGAGGGGATACTCCTACGAGCAGTACTTC
CDR3: CAHTERGYSYEQYF
V: TRBV28
size: once
D: .
J: TRBJ2-7

DNA: TGTGCCAGCACCCAAGGGGGGGAAAACACCATATATTTT
CDR3: CASTQGGENTIYF
V: TRBV28
size: .
D: .
J: TRBJ1-3

DNA: TGTGCCAGCAGTTTGGTCTTTTACAATGAGCAGTTCTTC
CDR3: CASSLVFYNEQFF
V: TRBV6-6
size: .
D: .
J: TRBJ2-1

DNA: TGCAGCGTTGTGGTCGCTTTAGATACGCAGTATTTT
CDR3: CSVVVALDTQYF
V: TRBV29-1
size: once
D: .
J: TRBJ2-3

DNA: TGTGCCAGCAGTTTATGGGGGGCCCACAATGAGCAGTTCTTC
CDR3: CASSLWGAHNEQFF
V: TRBV27
size: .
D: .
J: TRBJ2-1

DNA: TGTGCCAGCAGCTTAGCGGCGACTAGCGGAGGCTACGAGCAGTACTTC
CDR3: CASSLAATSGGYEQYF
V: TRBV7-6
size: .
D: TRBD2
J: TRBJ2-7

DNA: TGTGCCAGCAGCTTAGGAGGCGACAATCAGCCCCAGCATTTT
CDR3: CASSLGGDNQPQHF
V: TRBV7-6
size: .
D: .
J: TRBJ1-5

DNA: TGTGCCACCCAGCCTGGGGCAGATACGCAGTATTTT
CDR3: CATQPGADTQYF
V: TRBV10-3
size: .
D: .
J: TRBJ2-3

DNA: TGTGCCAGCAGTTACAGACAGGGTAATGAAAAACTGTTTTTT
CDR3: CASSYRQGNEKLFF
V: TRBV28
size: .
D: TRBD1
J: TRBJ1-4

DNA: TGTGCCAGCAGCTTAGAGCGGGAGGGCCGGTTCGAGCAGTACTTC
CDR3: CASSLEREGRFEQYF
V: TRBV7-2
size: .
D: TRBD2
J: TRBJ2-7

DNA: TGTGCCAGCAGCCCACGACAGGTATCATCCTACGAGCAGTACTTC
CDR3: CASSPRQVSSYEQYF
V: TRBV27
size: .
D: .
J: TRBJ2-7

DNA: TGTGCCAGTCGCTCAGGGGGGGCCACTGAAGCTTTCTTT
CDR3: CASRSGGATEAFF
V: TRBV27
size: .
D: TRBD1
J: TRBJ1-1

DNA: TGTGCCAGTAGTATAGACGGGGGATGGACTGAAGCTTTCTTT
CDR3: CASSIDGGWTEAFF
V: TRBV19
size: .
D: .
J: TRBJ1-1

DNA: TGTGCCAGCAGCGCCGGACAGTTGGTCACTGAAGCTTTCTTT
CDR3: CASSAGQLVTEAFF
V: TRBV9
size: .
D: .
J: TRBJ1-1

DNA: TGTGCCAGCAGTGAAATTGGGACAAGGTGGGGCAATCAGCCCCAGCATTTT
CDR3: CASSEIGTRWGNQPQHF
V: TRBV2
size: .
D: .
J: TRBJ1-5

DNA: TGTGCCAGCAGCTTGAACTTATTAGGACCGGGACAGGGTTACACCGGGGAGCTGTTTTTT
CDR3: CASSLNLLGPGQGYTGELFF
V: TRBV5-4
size: .
D: TRBD1
J: TRBJ2-2

DNA: TGCAGCGTTGTGAGAGGGGAGACCCAGTACTTC
CDR3: CSVVRGETQYF
V: TRBV29-1
size: .
D: .
J: TRBJ2-5

DNA: TGTGCCGCGGGGCAGGGGAGGTCACCCCTCCACTTT
CDR3: CAAGQGRSPLHF
V: TRBV27
size: .
D: .
J: TRBJ1-6

DNA: TGTGCCAGCAGTTCCGGGACAGGCGGGCCCTTGAACACTGAAGCTTTCTTT
CDR3: CASSSGTGGPLNTEAFF
V: TRBV27
size: .
D: TRBD1
J: TRBJ1-1

DNA: TGTGCCAGCAGCCAGAATCAACTGGTTACTAGCCTTACCTACGAGCAGTACTTC
CDR3: CASSQNQLVTSLTYEQYF
V: TRBV14
size: .
D: .
J: TRBJ2-7

DNA: TGTGCCAGCAGCGCCCGGGACATCCAGAGCACCATATATTTT
CDR3: CASSARDIQSTIYF
V: TRBV9
size: .
D: .
J: TRBJ1-3

DNA: TGTGCCAGCAGCTTAGCTCCGGGACAGGGGGACTCTGGAAACACCATATATTTT
CDR3: CASSLAPGQGDSGNTIYF
V: TRBV7-9
size: .
D: TRBD1
J: TRBJ1-3

DNA: TGTGCCACCAGCAGCGGGACTAGCTTTCACAATGAGCAGTTCTTC
CDR3: CATSSGTSFHNEQFF
V: TRBV15
size: .
D: TRBD2
J: TRBJ2-1

DNA: TGTGCCAGTAGTATACAGCGGACAGGGGGGGTTGATGGCTACACCTTC
CDR3: CASSIQRTGGVDGYTF
V: TRBV19
size: once
D: TRBD1
J: TRBJ1-2

DNA: TGCGCCAGCAGCTTCACGGGAGGGTCACGCTACAATGAGCAGTTCTTC
CDR3: CASSFTGGSRYNEQFF
V: TRBV5-1
size: .
D: TRBD2
J: TRBJ2-1

DNA: TGTGCCAGCAGCTGGATGGACGGCAAGGCGATGGACAATGAGCAGTTCTTC
CDR3: CASSWMDGKAMDNEQFF
V: TRBV5-5
size: .
D: .
J: TRBJ2-1

DNA: TGCGCCAGCAGCTTGGACACCTATAGCTCCTACGAGCAGTACTTC
CDR3: CASSLDTYSSYEQYF
V: TRBV5-1
size: .
D: .
J: TRBJ2-7

DNA: TGCAGCGTTGAAGATCAAGGGTGGCCGCAGTATTTT
CDR3: CSVEDQGWPQYF
V: TRBV29-1
size: .
D: .
J: TRBJ2-3